The 32 T cell receptor beta chains listed next were all sequenced from one sample in a study of T cell repertoires in cytomegalovirus infection. TCRdb called the reads again in MiXCR, with one record for every CDR3 protein. Of 700,000 to 850,000 distinct CDR3 sequences in the sample, approximately 29% are singletons; the top ten hold 12%. The antigens these receptors bind are not known. Source: cultured CD8+ T cells from PBMCs, taken from culture after CMV antigen stimulation. These receptors all stem from a human donor in good health (CMV status not recorded). Some clones in this sample may be carry-over from other donors' samples.

The V and J genes are TRBV12-3 or TRBV12-4 and TRBJ2-2, with 7 nucleotides matching TRBD2. V gave up 5 bases and J gave up 5 bases; unmatched junction bases: 8. The CDR3 contains 15 residues. The CDR3 spells CASSRDYSETGELFF. The CDR3 DNA is TGTGCCAGCAGTCGGGACTATAGCGAAACCGGGGAGCTGTTTTTT.

This clonotype was seen more than once but under ten times. The chain combines TRBV27 with TRBJ2-5; 7 bases map to TRBD2. Losses at the gene ends were 6 bases for V and 3 bases for J; bases not matched to a gene: 1. Germline V CDR1 and CDR2: MNHEY, SMNVEV (reference sequence). This CDR3 has 12 residues. This CDR3 is CASRTSEETQYF. CDR3 DNA: TGTGCCAGCAGAACTAGCGAAGAGACCCAGTACTTC.

The V gene is TRBV6-6, the J gene TRBJ1-5; TRBD1 is a possible D gene (5 bases). CDR3 length equals 17 residues. Germline CDR1 and CDR2: MNHNY and SVGAGI (reference sequence). Deletions cut 6 bases from V and 4 bases from J, with 22 bases between. The CDR3 region is CASSLRQGSYRNQPQHF. The DNA for the CDR3 is TGTGCCAGCAGCCTACGTCAGGGCTCTTACCGTAATCAGCCCCAGCATTTT.

The gene calls are TRBV11-2 and TRBJ2-3, with 8 bases identical to TRBD2. This CDR3 region has 14 residues. J gave up 6 bases and V 2 bases, and 4 bases lay outside the gene matches. CDR1 SGHAT and CDR2 FQNNGV come from the germline V gene. The CDR3 nucleotides read TGTGCCAGCAGCTTAAACGGGGGGGTGGATACGCAGTATTTT. This sequence encodes CASSLNGGVDTQYF.

V usage is TRBV7-9 and J usage is TRBJ1-1; D is unclear. V shed 5 bases and J shed 6 bases, with 10 bases lying between them. Germline CDR1 SEHNR, CDR2 FQNEAQ (reference sequence). There are 12 residues in the CDR3. The CDR3 region has the DNA TGTGCCAGCAGCCAAGCGGGCCCTGAAGCTTTCTTT. Translating gives CASSQAGPEAFF.

This clonotype was seen many times. The J gene is TRBJ2-1, the V gene TRBV7-2; a weak D match, TRBD1 (7 bases). This CDR3 comprises 15 residues. The V end lost 5 bases, the J end lost 6 bases, and 17 bases lay between the germline ends. CDR1 and CDR2 (germline): SGHTA, FQGNSA. The CDR3 is CASSLRGQGGNEQFF. As DNA, the CDR3 is TGTGCCAGCAGCCTCAGGGGCCAGGGGGGCAATGAGCAGTTCTTC.

This rearrangement joins TRBV6-2 or TRBV6-3 to TRBJ2-7; D gene uncertain. This CDR3 has 15 amino acids. V lost 0 bases, J lost 2 bases, and 11 bases lay in between. Germline V gene lookup returns CDR1 MNHEY and CDR2 SVGEGT. The CDR3 DNA sequence: TGTGCCAGCAGTTACTCAGGTGGCGGTACCTACGAGCAGTACTTC. This sequence encodes CASSYSGGGTYEQYF.

This clonotype occurred many times. The CDR3 loop reads CASSPIGGTEAFF. The CDR3 region has the DNA TGTGCCAGCAGCCCTATAGGAGGCACTGAAGCTTTCTTT. This chain links TRBV7-8 with TRBJ1-1; D is unclear. V gave up 5 bases and J gave up 4 bases, with 11 bases separating them. Per the germline V gene, CDR1 is SGHVS and CDR2 is FQNEAQ. This CDR3 has 13 residues.

V gene TRBV7-9 combines with J gene TRBJ2-3; maybe TRBD2 (6 bases). With 4 bases removed from V and 7 bases from J, the gap between germline ends came to 21 bases. From germline, CDR1 is SEHNR and CDR2 FQNEAQ (reference sequence). This CDR3 has 16 residues. This CDR3 is CASSWDGEARRNTQYF. CDR3 nucleotide sequence: TGTGCCAGCAGCTGGGACGGGGAGGCCCGCAGAAATACGCAGTATTTT.

This clonotype was detected only a few times. The chain has TRBV6-5 and TRBJ1-2; 10 nucleotides agree with TRBD1. Germline trimming cut 2 bases from V and 2 bases from J; bases unmatched to any gene: 2. CDR1 is MNHEY and CDR2 is SVGAGI in the germline V gene. The CDR3 sequence is 15 residues long. CDR3 in DNA: TGTGCCAGCAGTTACGGGACAGGGGAAAACTATGGCTACACCTTC. This codes for CASSYGTGENYGYTF.

This clonotype was seen repeatedly, ten times or more. V gene TRBV11-2 combines with J gene TRBJ1-2, with D uncertain. V was shortened by 6 bases and J by 4 bases, with 27 bases between the two germline ends. Germline CDR1 is SGHAT and CDR2 is FQNNGV. This CDR3 has 18 residues. CDR3 in amino acids: CASRDELVGISTAYGYTF. DNA for the CDR3: TGTGCCAGCAGGGACGAATTAGTAGGAATTTCGACGGCCTATGGCTACACCTTC.

The chain employs TRBV7-8 and TRBJ1-5; D gene ambiguous. The CDR3 runs to 15 residues. V gave up 1 base and J gave up 1 base, with 8 bases separating them. Germline CDR1 and CDR2: SGHVS and FQNEAQ. In DNA, the CDR3 is TGTGCCAGCAGCTTAGTGTGGCGGAGCAATCAGCCCCAGCATTTT. Protein sequence: CASSLVWRSNQPQHF.

This clonotype was detected many times. The chain recombines TRBV7-9 with TRBJ2-1; D may be TRBD2 (7 bases). The CDR3 length is 17 residues. Trimming shortened V by 0 bases and J by 3 bases, and 15 bases separated the two germline ends. CDR1 and CDR2 (germline): SEHNR, FQNEAQ (reference sequence). CDR3 sequence: CASSLATAGADYNEQFF. As DNA, the CDR3 is TGTGCCAGCAGCTTAGCGACGGCGGGGGCCGACTACAATGAGCAGTTCTTC.

This clonotype was counted between two and nine times. One junction end disagrees with the germline gene, perhaps due to a read error. The chain joins TRBV5-4 to TRBJ2-1; TRBD1 aligns across 10 bases. Per the germline V gene, CDR1 is SGHNT and CDR2 is YYREEE (reference sequence). The CDR3 runs to 12 residues. The CDR3 region has the DNA TGTGCCAGCAGCTCCGGGACAGGGGAGGGAGTCTTC. It codes for CASSSGTGEGVF.

V usage is TRBV28 and J usage is TRBJ2-5; 9 nucleotides line up with TRBD1. J gave up 2 bases and V 4 bases, and 5 bases lay outside the gene matches. The length of the CDR3 is 15 residues. The germline CDR1 and CDR2 sequences are MDHEN and SYDVKM. The CDR3 region has the DNA TGTGCCAGCAGTTCACAGGGGGCGCGGCAAGAGACCCAGTACTTC. Translation: CASSSQGARQETQYF.

This rearrangement joins TRBV27 to TRBJ2-3; D unresolved. The CDR3 is made up of 13 amino acids. Germline V gives CDR1 MNHEY, CDR2 SMNVEV (reference sequence). V shed 2 bases and J shed 5 bases, with 8 bases lying between them. The CDR3 is CASSLIFLDTQYF. For the CDR3, the DNA is TGTGCCAGCAGTTTAATCTTCCTAGATACGCAGTATTTT.

This clonotype has only a few counts. This chain connects TRBV7-2 to TRBJ1-2, with no clear D. Germline CDR1 and CDR2: SGHTA and FQGNSA. V shed 5 bases and J shed 4 bases, with 20 bases lying between them. The CDR3 has 16 residues. CDR3 loop: CASSLGLSEEFYGYTF. The CDR3 DNA follows: TGTGCCAGCAGCCTCGGACTTTCCGAGGAATTCTATGGCTACACCTTC.

The sample holds a few counts of this clonotype. CDR3 nucleotide sequence: TGTGCCACTCTTGGAGTCGACAGGGGAGTTGGTGGCTACACCTTC. Protein sequence: CATLGVDRGVGGYTF. The chain employs TRBV24-1 and TRBJ1-2, with 8 bases fitting TRBD1. Germline loops: CDR1 KGHDR, CDR2 SFDVKD. This CDR3 comprises 15 residues. J gave up 7 bases and V 10 bases, and 16 bases lay outside the gene matches.

The table lists this clonotype with a few counts. The genes are TRBV6-5 and TRBJ1-2, with 7 bases aligning to TRBD1. The V segment lost 0 bases and the J segment 4 bases; nucleotides outside the gene matches: 5. This CDR3 region has 15 residues. From germline, CDR1 is MNHEY and CDR2 SVGAGI. CDR3 region: CASSYSAGGPYGYTF. CDR3 bases: TGTGCCAGCAGTTACTCGGCAGGGGGACCCTATGGCTACACCTTC.

In this sample, this clonotype turned up a few times. The chain recombines TRBV7-6 with TRBJ2-4, with 14 bases that match TRBD2. CDR1 is SGHVS, CDR2 FNYEAQ, per germline. With 5 bases clipped from V and 2 bases from J, the junction kept 5 bases outside the gene matches. This CDR3 has 17 residues. CDR3 sequence reads: CASSPGLAGVSKNIQYF. DNA for the CDR3: TGTGCCAGCAGCCCGGGACTAGCGGGGGTCTCCAAAAACATTCAGTACTTC. Filled out from reference TRBV7-6 and TRBJ2-4, the complete variable domain reads GAGVSQSPRYKVTKRGQDVALRCDPISGHVSLYWYRQALGQGPEFLTYFNYEAQQDKSGLPNDRFSAERPEGSISTLTIQRTEQRDSAMYRCASSPGLAGVSKNIQYFGAGTRLSVL.

V gene TRBV6-2 or TRBV6-3 combines with J gene TRBJ2-1, with D tentatively TRBD2 (5 bases). V dropped 7 bases and J dropped 0 bases, with 16 bases sitting between them. Germline CDR1 reads MNHEY; CDR2 reads SVGEGT. The CDR3 runs to 16 residues. As DNA, the CDR3 is TGTGCCAGCATCGGTGAGGGTCAAAGCTCCTACAATGAGCAGTTCTTC. This codes for CASIGEGQSSYNEQFF.

This sequence joins TRBV27 and TRBJ2-7; tentative D call: TRBD1 (5 bases). The V end was cut by 6 bases, the J end by 1 base, with 13 bases between. Germline CDR1 and CDR2: MNHEY and SMNVEV (reference sequence). The CDR3 consists of 14 residues. CDR3 sequence: CASSPTGPSYEQYV. Here the CDR3 DNA reads TGTGCCAGCAGCCCCACAGGACCTTCCTACGAGCAGTACGTC.

The chain combines TRBV19 with TRBJ2-2; D is perhaps TRBD1 (6 bases). Per the germline V gene, CDR1 is LNHDA and CDR2 is SQIVND (reference sequence). V was clipped by 5 bases and J by 3 bases, with 16 bases between them. The CDR3 contains 16 residues. The chain's CDR3 is CASSPDNGQYTGELFF. The CDR3 DNA sequence: TGTGCCAGTAGTCCCGATAATGGACAGTACACCGGGGAGCTGTTTTTT.

J is TRBJ2-3 and V is TRBV28; perhaps TRBD1 as D (5 bases). The CDR3 has 16 amino acids. The V gene's germline CDR1 is MDHEN and CDR2 SYDVKM. V was trimmed by 10 bases and J by 1 base, leaving 21 bases between them. CDR3 in DNA: TGTGCCACCCGGCATAAAAGACAGCGCGGCACAGATACGCAGTATTTT. Translated: CATRHKRQRGTDTQYF.

This clonotype was counted ten times or more. The chain has TRBV7-6 and TRBJ2-1, with TRBD2 matching over 8 bases. Germline V CDR1 and CDR2: SGHVS, FNYEAQ. Germline trimming cut 0 bases from V and 5 bases from J; bases unmatched to any gene: 3. This CDR3 comprises 15 residues. In DNA form, the CDR3 reads TGTGCCAGCAGCTTAGCCCCGGGACTAGACAATGAGCAGTTCTTC. Translation gives CASSLAPGLDNEQFF.

This clonotype was observed a handful of times. V usage is TRBV19 and J usage is TRBJ1-4; perhaps TRBD1 as D (6 bases). Germline V lookup: CDR1 LNHDA, CDR2 SQIVND (reference sequence). V was clipped by 4 bases and J by 0 bases, with 15 bases between them. The CDR3 is 17 residues long. Here the CDR3 DNA reads TGTGCCAGTAGTACCCCCCAGGGGAGACCAACTAATGAAAAACTGTTTTTT. This codes for CASSTPQGRPTNEKLFF.

The V and J genes are TRBV12-5 and TRBJ2-1, with 7 bases lining up with TRBD1. CDR3 length equals 15 residues. Germline assignment: CDR1 LGHNT and CDR2 FRNRAP. Germline trimming cut 6 bases from V and 3 bases from J; bases unmatched to any gene: 8. CDR3 nucleotides: TGTGCTAGTGGCGCTTTCGACAGGGACTACAATGAGCAGTTCTTC. Protein sequence: CASGAFDRDYNEQFF.

This clonotype was counted only a few times. The chain has TRBV2 and TRBJ1-2, with D possibly matching TRBD1 (5 bases). This CDR3 has 16 residues. Deletions cut 2 bases from V and 8 bases from J, with 21 bases between. CDR1 SNHLY and CDR2 FYNNEI come from the germline V gene. This CDR3 is CASSEFGQGGIGGYTF. In DNA, the CDR3 is TGTGCCAGCAGTGAATTCGGGCAGGGAGGTATAGGAGGCTACACCTTC.

The V call is TRBV7-9, the J call TRBJ2-7; D possibly corresponds to TRBD1 (6 bases). With 8 bases removed from V and 3 bases from J, the gap between germline ends came to 11 bases. This CDR3 comprises 12 residues. Germline lookup yields CDR1 SEHNR and CDR2 FQNEAQ (reference sequence). CDR3 sequence reads: CASGLQGYEQYF. DNA for the CDR3: TGTGCCAGCGGATTACAGGGCTACGAGCAGTACTTC.

The rearrangement links TRBV3-1 to TRBJ2-7, with TRBD1 matching over 8 bases. CDR3 length equals 14 residues. V dropped 1 base and J dropped 3; count of bases not matched to a gene: 2. The germline CDR1 and CDR2 sequences are LGHDT and YNNKEL (reference sequence). CDR3 residues: CASSQGQGNYEQYF. The CDR3 nucleotides read TGTGCCAGCAGCCAAGGACAGGGGAACTACGAGCAGTACTTC.

This clonotype was seen just once. This chain uses TRBV4-1 with TRBJ2-7, with D perhaps matching TRBD2 (6 bases). The germline V gene encodes CDR1 MGHRA and CDR2 YSYEKL. The CDR3 is made up of 16 amino acids. Trimming cost V 0 bases and J 4 bases, with 16 bases left between them. DNA of the CDR3: TGCGCCAGCAGCCAAGATCTCGCGGGGTACGGGTACGAGCAGTACTTC. It is translated as CASSQDLAGYGYEQYF.

This clonotype appeared a single time. The chain employs TRBV12-3 or TRBV12-4 and TRBJ2-3; D might be TRBD1 (6 bases). Trimming removed 3 bases from V and 1 base from J, with 14 bases in between. The CDR3 loop spans 16 amino acids. CDR3 nucleotides: TGTGCCAGCAGTTTGATAGGGGGTGTGGGCACAGATACGCAGTATTTT. This encodes CASSLIGGVGTDTQYF.